This passage covers 29 T cell receptor beta chains from one sample sequenced in a study of graft-versus-host responses after intestinal transplantation. Data came from immunoSEQ multiplex PCR; TCRdb stores just in-frame clones and leaves some out. The data contain about 27,000 clones, roughly 82% of them seen just once; the ten biggest clones take up 0.7%. The antigens of these receptors remain unknown. Sequencing used unstimulated CD4+ T cells sorted from spleen or lymph node cells, obtained before intestinal transplant. Source of these receptors: a human donor who received an intestinal transplant.

The chain is built from TRBV5-4 and TRBJ1-6; 7 bases map to TRBD1. J was trimmed by 7 bases and V by 4 bases; bases with no gene match: 8. CDR1 and CDR2 from the germline V gene are SGHNT and YYREEE (reference sequence). The CDR3 has 15 residues. CDR3 in amino acids: CASSPTQQGNSPLHF. The CDR3 DNA follows: TGTGCCAGCAGCCCGACCCAACAGGGGAATTCACCCCTCCACTTT.

The genes are TRBV28 and TRBJ1-5; TRBD1 is a possible D gene (5 bases). V was cut by 6 bases and J by 4 bases, with 13 bases left in between. Germline loops: CDR1 MDHEN, CDR2 SYDVKM. The CDR3 has 14 residues. This CDR3 reads CASRRQFTNQPQHF. The CDR3 bases are TGTGCCAGCAGAAGACAGTTTACGAATCAGCCCCAGCATTTT.

This clone has a handful of counts. V usage is TRBV4-1 and J usage is TRBJ1-3; D gene unclear. CDR1 and CDR2 (germline): MGHRA, YSYEKL. The CDR3 spans 17 residues. Trimming left V 1 base short and J 0 bases short, with 13 bases between. The CDR3 region is CASSQVRTANSGNTIYF. Written as DNA, the CDR3 is TGCGCCAGCAGCCAAGTTAGGACGGCGAACTCTGGAAACACCATATATTTT.

This chain joins TRBV2 and TRBJ2-7; no firm D call. The CDR3 covers 15 residues. V was trimmed by 5 bases and J by 2 bases, leaving 16 bases between them. CDR1 is SNHLY and CDR2 is FYNNEI in the germline V gene. CDR3 region: CASSYGRAPPYEQYF. The CDR3 bases are TGTGCCAGCAGTTACGGACGGGCCCCCCCCTACGAGCAGTACTTC.

This clone has just a few counts. V usage is TRBV5-6 and J usage is TRBJ1-2; D is possibly TRBD1 (5 bases). This CDR3 region has 14 residues. Per germline, CDR1 SGHDT and CDR2 YYEEEE. The V end lost 0 bases, the J end lost 4 bases, and 10 bases lay between the germline ends. DNA of the CDR3: TGTGCCAGCAGCTTGGCCCGCCAGGGCTATGGCTACACCTTC. Its protein product is CASSLARQGYGYTF.

The CDR3 loop reads CASSTAGRTDTQYF. The CDR3 bases are TGTGCCAGCAGTACAGCGGGGCGCACAGATACGCAGTATTTT. The chain couples TRBV4-2 to TRBJ2-3; 7 bases agree with TRBD2. Germline CDR1 is LGHNA and CDR2 is YNFKEQ. Losses at the gene ends were 6 bases for V and 1 base for J; bases not matched to a gene: 4. The CDR3 has 14 residues.

This clone was recorded once. This rearrangement joins TRBV27 to TRBJ2-4; 11 bases are a match to TRBD2. This CDR3 has 16 residues. The germline CDR1 and CDR2 sequences are MNHEY and SMNVEV (reference sequence). After removal of 5 bases from V and 1 base from J, the junction contained 4 bases not matched to a gene. Here the CDR3 DNA reads TGTGCCAGCAGTCCCAGACTAGCGGGGGCCAAAAACATTCAGTACTTC. Translation: CASSPRLAGAKNIQYF.

This clone appeared a single time. This chain joins TRBV6-5 and TRBJ2-3, with D uncertain. The CDR3 consists of 15 residues. Germline V CDR1 and CDR2: MNHEY, SVGAGI. Trimming cost V 6 bases and J 6 bases, with 19 bases left between them. The CDR3 DNA sequence: TGTGCCAGCAGGTGGAGTCGCGCGTATTCGGATACGCAGTATTTT. This translates into CASRWSRAYSDTQYF.

There are a few counts of this clone. This CDR3 is CASSLRAGAGLGELFF. The CDR3 coding sequence is TGTGCCAGCAGTTTACGGGCGGGGGCAGGACTCGGGGAGCTGTTTTTT. The chain has TRBV27 and TRBJ2-2, with D perhaps TRBD2 (7 bases). There are 16 residues in the CDR3. V shed 2 bases and J shed 7 bases, with 17 bases lying between them. CDR1 is MNHEY and CDR2 is SMNVEV in the germline V gene (reference sequence).

V gene TRBV7-9 combines with J gene TRBJ1-3; no firm D call. Germline V lookup: CDR1 SEHNR, CDR2 FQNEAQ (reference sequence). Trimming cost V 10 bases and J 2 bases, with 15 bases left between them. The CDR3 runs 14 residues. The CDR3 protein is CAIMRRNTGNTIYF. CDR3 in DNA: TGTGCCATAATGAGGAGGAACACTGGAAACACCATATATTTT.

The rearrangement uses TRBV10-3 and TRBJ2-7, with TRBD1 matching 8 bases. Germline V gene data show CDR1 as ENHRY and CDR2 as SYGVKD. The length of the CDR3 is 14 residues. After removal of 5 bases from V and 2 bases from J, the junction contained 5 bases not matched to a gene. CDR3 sequence: CAISRDRRAYEQYF. CDR3 DNA sequence: TGTGCCATCAGTAGGGACAGGAGGGCCTACGAGCAGTACTTC.

V is TRBV5-1 and J is TRBJ2-3; TRBD2 aligns across 13 bases. Germline V gene data show CDR1 as SGHRS and CDR2 as YFSETQ. V was pared by 3 bases and J by 4 bases, with 2 bases of the junction left unmatched. The CDR3 length is 15 residues. The CDR3 region is CASSSLAGGADTQYF. The DNA for the CDR3 is TGCGCCAGCAGCTCACTAGCGGGGGGGGCAGATACGCAGTATTTT.

This chain joins TRBV11-3 and TRBJ2-1; D possibly corresponds to TRBD2 (6 bases). Germline values: CDR1 SGHNT, CDR2 YENEEA. The CDR3 has 15 amino acids. The germline V and J ends were trimmed by 5 bases and 4 bases, with 15 bases remaining between them. The CDR3: CASSPGTGGYNEQFF. In DNA form, the CDR3 reads TGTGCCAGCAGCCCCGGAACTGGGGGGTACAATGAGCAGTTCTTC.

The genes are TRBV28 and TRBJ2-5; perhaps TRBD1 as D (6 bases). In germline, CDR1 is MDHEN, CDR2 SYDVKM. The V end lost 4 bases, the J end lost 4 bases, and 16 bases lay between the germline ends. The CDR3 totals 15 residues. The CDR3 loop is CASSYGQHLGETQYF. DNA for the CDR3: TGTGCCAGCAGTTATGGACAGCATCTCGGAGAGACCCAGTACTTC.

V and J are TRBV7-3 and TRBJ2-5; perhaps TRBD2 as D (5 bases). The CDR3 is made up of 13 amino acids. Looked up from germline, CDR1 is SGHTA and CDR2 is FQGTGA. The V end was cut by 2 bases, the J end by 2 bases, with 6 bases between. The CDR3 DNA is TGTGCCAGCAGCTTAGGGAGACAAGAGACCCAGTACTTC. This translates into CASSLGRQETQYF.

J is TRBJ2-7 and V is TRBV28, with D hard to call. CDR1 is MDHEN, CDR2 SYDVKM, per germline. The CDR3 sequence is 12 residues long. Between the trimmed V and J ends, which lost 8 bases and 6 bases, there was a span of 14 bases. The CDR3 here is CASYRRAGEQYF. Written as DNA, the CDR3 is TGTGCCAGCTACCGGAGAGCAGGCGAGCAGTACTTC.

The chain uses TRBV19 and TRBJ2-3; 9 nucleotides align to TRBD2. Germline lookup yields CDR1 LNHDA and CDR2 SQIVND (reference sequence). The CDR3 length is 14 residues. The junction had 1 base not matched to a gene; V was cut back by 4 bases and J by 2 bases. The chain's CDR3 is CASSSGRATDTQYF. In DNA, the CDR3 is TGTGCCAGTAGTAGCGGGAGGGCCACAGATACGCAGTATTTT. The variable domain in full, completed from reference TRBV19 and TRBJ2-3, reads DGGITQSPKYLFRKEGQNVTLSCEQNLNHDAMYWYRQDPGQGLRLIYYSQIVNDFQKGDIAEGYSVSREKKESFPLTVTSAQKNPTAFYLCASSSGRATDTQYFGPGTRLTVL.

The gene calls are TRBV18 and TRBJ1-4, with D unclear. CDR3 length equals 13 residues. CDR1 is KGHSH, CDR2 LQKENI, per germline. Trimming pared 3 bases from V and 4 bases from J, leaving 6 bases between. CDR3 amino acids: CASSPGFNEKLFF. DNA for the CDR3: TGTGCCAGCTCACCGGGGTTTAATGAAAAACTGTTTTTT.

The chain has TRBV5-1 and TRBJ1-4; D unresolved. The V and J ends lost 0 bases and 3 bases respectively, with 6 bases between them. The V gene's germline CDR1 is SGHRS and CDR2 YFSETQ. This CDR3 contains 14 residues. The CDR3 spells CASSLGGSNEKLFF. DNA of the CDR3: TGCGCCAGCAGCTTGGGTGGCTCTAATGAAAAACTGTTTTTT.

The CDR3 is CASSSVPLAGELFF. DNA for the CDR3: TGTGCCAGCAGTTCAGTACCCCTTGCCGGGGAGCTGTTTTTT. V is TRBV28 and J is TRBJ2-2, with D hard to call. Germline CDR1 reads MDHEN; CDR2 reads SYDVKM. V was trimmed by 4 bases and J by 6 bases, leaving 12 bases between them. This CDR3 is built from 14 residues.

V gene TRBV7-9 combines with J gene TRBJ1-2; D is unresolved. This CDR3 has 14 residues. The germline gives CDR1 SEHNR, CDR2 FQNEAQ (reference sequence). V gave up 1 base and J gave up 3 bases, with 9 bases separating them. Here the CDR3 reads CASSLGVTDYGYTF. As DNA, the CDR3 is TGTGCCAGCAGCTTAGGTGTCACAGACTATGGCTACACCTTC.

The genes are TRBV6-1 and TRBJ2-1; 7 positions agree with TRBD2. With 6 bases clipped from V and 9 bases from J, the junction kept 14 bases outside the gene matches. Germline V gene data show CDR1 as MNHNS and CDR2 as SASEGT. The CDR3 is made up of 15 amino acids. As DNA, the CDR3 is TGTGCCAGCAGCCCACGGACTAGAAGGGCAGGTGAGCAGTTCTTC. It yields the protein CASSPRTRRAGEQFF.

The chain is built from TRBV5-6 and TRBJ2-7; the match to TRBD2 covers 7 bases. The CDR3 contains 16 residues. V trimming: 1 base; J trimming: 0 bases; junction bases outside the gene matches: 7. Germline CDR1 is SGHDT and CDR2 is YYEEEE. The DNA for the CDR3 is TGTGCCAGCAGCTTGCCTACTAGCGTAAACTCCTACGAGCAGTACTTC. This gives the protein CASSLPTSVNSYEQYF.

The gene calls are TRBV4-1 and TRBJ2-5; 8 bases align to TRBD1. Per germline, CDR1 MGHRA and CDR2 YSYEKL. V lost 1 base to trimming and J lost 5 bases; unmatched junction nucleotides: 12. This CDR3 has 17 residues. The chain's CDR3 is CASSQVRRTGREETQYF. The CDR3 coding sequence is TGCGCCAGCAGCCAAGTACGGCGGACAGGGAGAGAGGAGACCCAGTACTTC.

The V gene is TRBV5-1, the J gene TRBJ2-1; 10 bases align to TRBD2. V shed 2 bases and J 0 bases; nucleotides not matched to a gene: 5. CDR3 length equals 17 residues. Germline values: CDR1 SGHRS, CDR2 YFSETQ. The CDR3 DNA follows: TGCGCCAGCAGCTTCGGACTAGCGGCCGCCTCCTACAATGAGCAGTTCTTC. The encoded protein is CASSFGLAAASYNEQFF.

This chain's CDR3 is CASNTPGLGGVQFF. As DNA, the CDR3 is TGTGCCAGCAATACCCCGGGACTAGGGGGTGTGCAGTTCTTC. The chain combines TRBV7-6 with TRBJ2-1, with 8 bases fitting TRBD2. Germline CDR1 reads SGHVS; CDR2 reads FNYEAQ. Losses at the gene ends were 7 bases for V and 12 bases for J; bases not matched to a gene: 14. The CDR3 totals 14 residues.

The chain combines TRBV15 with TRBJ2-7, with 11 bases lining up with TRBD2. Per germline, CDR1 LNHNV and CDR2 YYDKDF (reference sequence). The CDR3 length is 21 residues. V trimming: 0 bases; J trimming: 1 base; junction bases outside the gene matches: 17. CDR3 amino acids: CATSRDWSSGRPRGSSYEQYF. CDR3 DNA sequence: TGTGCCACCAGCAGAGATTGGTCTAGCGGGAGGCCTAGAGGTAGTTCCTACGAGCAGTACTTC.

With respect to this clone: Distinct nucleotide sequences in the sample also encode this CDR3. The chain joins TRBV6-6 to TRBJ2-5; 8 bases are shared with TRBD1. Germline V gene lookup returns CDR1 MNHNY and CDR2 SVGAGI (reference sequence). CDR3 length: 15 amino acids. With V trimmed by 2 bases and J by 4 bases, 6 bases remained unmatched. DNA of the CDR3: TGTGCCAGCAGTTACGGGCCAGGGGGCGCAGAGACCCAGTACTTC. It encodes CASSYGPGGAETQYF.

The V and J genes are TRBV6-6 and TRBJ1-3, with TRBD1 as a possible D gene (6 bases). Per germline, CDR1 MNHNY and CDR2 SVGAGI (reference sequence). Trimming shortened V by 0 bases and J by 0 bases, and 6 bases separated the two germline ends. CDR3 length: 15 residues. The CDR3 loop reads CASSYSGHSGNTIYF. The CDR3 region has the DNA TGTGCCAGCAGTTACTCGGGACACTCTGGAAACACCATATATTTT.